This T cell receptor (beta chain) appears in the sequencing data of a study of vaccination and CD4 T cells after COVID-19. Study details: Following dose two, a median roughly 72 days (range 14 to 241) passed before post-vaccine samples were taken. In culture, cells were exposed to overlapping spike peptides from SARS-CoV-2, HCoV-NL63, HCoV-OC43 and HCoV-229E.

Study-level results: In convalescent patients, a median about 86% of reactive clones appeared only post-vaccination.

Oncomine TCR Beta short-read sequencing was applied to DNA from cultured CD4+ T cells. Cultured CD4+ T cells yielded the extracted genomic DNA. MiXCR, applied by TCRdb to the PCR reads, yields one record per CDR3 protein. This repertoire shows roughly 20,000 distinct CDR3 sequences, around 62% found once; its top ten account for more than 20%. A word on this clonotype: No antigen is known for it.

The treatment was: approximately 10-day PBMC culture with coronavirus spike peptide pools or control peptides (ViraFEST assay). Germline-derived CDR1 and CDR2 are SGHDN and FVKESK. This CDR3 comprises 14 residues. V was shortened by 2 bases and J by 6 bases, with 12 bases between the two germline ends. This sequence joins TRBV14 and TRBJ2-3; D tentatively fits TRBD1 or TRBD2 (5 bases each). The sequence came from a human donor who received a COVID-19 vaccine. This material consisted of CD4+ T cells from blood, cultured in vitro, taken before SARS-CoV-2 vaccination. The CDR3 region is CASSQRSGRDTQYF. CDR3 nucleotides: TGTGCCAGCAGCCAAAGATCGGGGCGGGATACGCAGTATTTT.